Presented here are 28 T cell receptor beta chains from one specimen sequenced in a study of regulatory T cells in long-lasting Graves disease. The time point denotes: newly diagnosed GD, antithyroid drugs for less than 3 months. The TCR library was made from RNA extracted from PBMCs. Building of the TCR beta libraries involved iRepertoire HTBI primers and Arm-PCR of CDR3 regions. TCRdb ran MiXCR on the multiplex PCR reads and lists one entry per CDR3 protein. The table lists 400,000 to 500,000 distinct CDR3 sequences, approximately 16% of them singletons. This same sample was also taken into another study, of T cells in Graves' hyperthyroidism and ophthalmopathy.

The sample here was peripheral blood mononuclear cells (PBMCs), taken at new diagnosis, from a patient treated with antithyroid drugs. Receptors were obtained from a woman in her thirties or forties with Graves disease.

The table lists this clonotype with many counts. The chain combines TRBV28 with TRBJ2-4, with 8 bases lining up with TRBD2. The V gene end was trimmed by 7 bases and the J gene end by 1 base; junction bases not matched to a gene: 9. Germline values: CDR1 MDHEN, CDR2 SYDVKM. The CDR3 length is 16 residues. The CDR3 DNA reads TGTGCCAGCACCGATAGGGGACTAGTGGCCAAAAACATTCAGTACTTC. Translating gives CASTDRGLVAKNIQYF. Combining the CDR3 with reference TRBV28 and TRBJ2-4 gives the whole variable domain DVKVTQSSRYLVKRTGEKVFLECVQDMDHENMFWYRQDPGLGLRLIYFSYDVKMKEKGDIPEGYSVSREKKERFSLILESASTNQTSMYLCASTDRGLVAKNIQYFGAGTRLSVL.

This clonotype has a count of ten or more. The rearrangement links TRBV14 to TRBJ2-7; the D is unclear. Trimming removed 0 bases from V and 7 bases from J, with 7 bases in between. The CDR3 length is 12 residues. Germline CDR1 SGHDN, CDR2 FVKESK. The CDR3 sequence: CASSQEAREQYF. The CDR3, as DNA: TGTGCCAGCAGCCAAGAGGCTAGGGAGCAGTACTTC.

This clonotype has ten or more counts. The J gene is TRBJ2-7, the V gene TRBV2; unclear D gene. This CDR3 has 11 amino acids. V was pared by 8 bases and J by 7 bases, with 12 bases between. Germline CDR1 is SNHLY and CDR2 is FYNNEI. CDR3 protein: CASLRASEQYF. Here the CDR3 DNA reads TGTGCCAGCCTTCGGGCGTCTGAGCAGTACTTC.

This clonotype was seen repeatedly, ten times or more. The chain combines TRBV2 with TRBJ2-1; D remains unclear. With 10 bases removed from V and 6 bases from J, the gap between germline ends came to 10 bases. The CDR3 runs 11 residues. Germline V CDR1 and CDR2: SNHLY, FYNNEI. The CDR3 bases are TGTGCCAACGCAGAGGTCAATGAGCAGTTCTTC. Translating gives CANAEVNEQFF.

This chain uses TRBV20-1 with TRBJ2-7; D possibly corresponds to TRBD1 (6 bases). From germline, CDR1 is DFQATT and CDR2 SNEGSKA (reference sequence). This CDR3 comprises 13 residues. Trimming removed 3 bases at V and 2 bases at J, with 11 bases between. CDR3 protein: CSARDSGTYEQYF. CDR3 sequence (DNA): TGCAGTGCTAGGGACAGCGGTACCTACGAGCAGTACTTC.

This clonotype has at least ten counts. The rearrangement links TRBV5-1 to TRBJ2-3; the D is unclear. CDR3 length: 12 residues. V was shortened by 4 bases and J by 5 bases, with 8 bases between the two germline ends. Germline CDR1 is SGHRS and CDR2 is YFSETQ. The CDR3 region has the DNA TGCGCCAGCAGCCCAGCTGGAGATACGCAGTATTTT. It translates to CASSPAGDTQYF.

This clonotype occurred many times. J is TRBJ2-7 and V is TRBV11-3; 10 nucleotides match TRBD2. CDR1 and CDR2 (germline): SGHNT, YENEEA. The CDR3 is 13 amino acids. Trimming took 6 bases from V and 2 from J; bases not matched to a gene: 1. This CDR3 is CASRLAGTYEQYF. Here the CDR3 DNA reads TGTGCCAGCAGACTAGCGGGAACCTACGAGCAGTACTTC.

Ten or more counts support this clonotype. This chain uses TRBV7-2 with TRBJ2-4; 7 bases fit TRBD1. V lost 4 bases and J lost 3; bases outside the gene matches: 0. The CDR3 is 13 amino acids. Germline CDR1 SGHTA, CDR2 FQGNSA. The CDR3 coding sequence is TGTGCCAGCAGCTGGGACAGCAAAAACATTCAGTACTTC. As protein: CASSWDSKNIQYF.

This clonotype was recorded at least ten times. V is TRBV5-4 and J is TRBJ2-1; TRBD1 matches at 12 bases. The J segment lost 7 bases and the V segment lost 0 bases, leaving 5 bases of the junction unmatched. Germline V gene sequence: CDR1 SGHNT, CDR2 YYREEE (reference sequence). The CDR3 has 16 amino acids. The CDR3 sequence is CASSLGGGQGANEQFF. Written as DNA, the CDR3 is TGTGCCAGCAGCTTGGGGGGGGGACAGGGGGCGAATGAGCAGTTCTTC.

Ten or more counts support this clonotype. The chain carries TRBV27 and TRBJ1-5, with TRBD1 as a possible D gene (6 bases). From germline, CDR1 is MNHEY and CDR2 SMNVEV (reference sequence). Trimming cost V 6 bases and J 5 bases, with 14 bases left between them. This CDR3 has 14 amino acids. In DNA, the CDR3 is TGTGCCAGCAGCCATACAGGGAACGATCAGCCCCAGCATTTT. Translation: CASSHTGNDQPQHF.

The chain's CDR3 is CAVSQDPAEAFF. CDR3 sequence (DNA): TGTGCCGTCAGCCAAGACCCAGCTGAAGCTTTCTTT. The chain is built from TRBV3-1 and TRBJ1-1; D not certain. Trimming left V 11 bases short and J 6 bases short, with 16 bases between. Germline CDR1 LGHDT, CDR2 YNNKEL (reference sequence). The CDR3 has 12 residues.

The V and J genes are TRBV5-6 and TRBJ2-2; D uncertain. CDR1 is SGHDT, CDR2 YYEEEE, per germline. Between the trimmed V and J ends, which lost 0 bases and 3 bases, there was a span of 15 bases. The CDR3 contains 17 residues. The CDR3 nucleotides are TGTGCCAGCAGCTTGGCTGTCTCTGGGCCTCACACCGGGGAGCTGTTTTTT. This translates into CASSLAVSGPHTGELFF.

This clonotype was seen repeatedly, ten times or more. V usage is TRBV28 and J usage is TRBJ2-7, with D unclear. This CDR3 is built from 13 residues. Trimming stripped 6 bases from V and 2 bases from J, with 11 bases between. Germline V lookup: CDR1 MDHEN, CDR2 SYDVKM. In DNA form, the CDR3 reads TGTGCCAGCAGGGCTGGGCAGACCTACGAGCAGTACTTC. Protein sequence: CASRAGQTYEQYF.

A few counts support this clonotype. The rearrangement links TRBV7-2 to TRBJ2-7, with 8 positions matching TRBD2. The J segment lost 6 bases and the V segment lost 3 bases, leaving 4 bases of the junction unmatched. CDR1 is SGHTA and CDR2 is FQGNSA in the germline V gene. The CDR3 is 13 residues long. CDR3: CASSFSGSPEQYF. The CDR3, as DNA: TGTGCCAGCAGCTTCAGCGGGAGCCCCGAGCAGTACTTC.

This clonotype was recorded many times. The rearrangement joins TRBV28 to TRBJ2-1, with 8 positions matching TRBD1. This CDR3 contains 15 residues. Germline trimming cut 3 bases from V and 5 bases from J; bases unmatched to any gene: 6. The germline V gene has CDR1 MDHEN and CDR2 SYDVKM. The CDR3, as DNA: TGTGCCAGCAGTTTTGAGACAGGGGTCCACAATGAGCAGTTCTTC. It encodes CASSFETGVHNEQFF.

This clonotype has a count of ten or more. The rearrangement links TRBV27 to TRBJ2-2; 12 nucleotides agree with TRBD2. The CDR3 contains 19 residues. In germline, CDR1 is MNHEY, CDR2 SMNVEV (reference sequence). Trimming at V came to 0 bases and at J to 5 bases, leaving 10 bases not matched to a gene. The CDR3 DNA is TGTGCCAGCAGTTTATCTGCCCCCGCGACTAGCGGGAGAACCGGGGAGCTGTTTTTT. Its protein is CASSLSAPATSGRTGELFF.

In this sample, this clonotype turned up a few times. The chain combines TRBV16 with TRBJ1-6; D might be TRBD1 (5 bases). Per germline, CDR1 KGHSY and CDR2 FQNENV. The CDR3 loop spans 16 amino acids. V lost 0 bases to trimming and J lost 10 bases, with 16 bases between them. DNA of the CDR3: TGTGCCAGCAGCCAATCTACAGGAGTCATCGGGTCACCCCTCCACTTT. Translation: CASSQSTGVIGSPLHF.

The sample holds many counts of this clonotype. This chain connects TRBV28 to TRBJ2-4; maybe TRBD1 (5 bases). Trimming shortened V by 6 bases and J by 7 bases, and 19 bases separated the two germline ends. Germline CDR1 reads MDHEN; CDR2 reads SYDVKM. The CDR3 is 15 residues long. The CDR3: CASRFTVGQENIQYF. The CDR3 bases are TGTGCCAGCAGGTTTACGGTGGGGCAGGAGAACATTCAGTACTTC.

In its sample, this clonotype was seen many times. The chain employs TRBV27 and TRBJ2-7; 8 bases map to TRBD1. The germline V gene encodes CDR1 MNHEY and CDR2 SMNVEV (reference sequence). The CDR3 loop spans 15 amino acids. Trimming at V came to 3 bases and at J to 4 bases, leaving 8 bases not matched to a gene. The CDR3 DNA follows: TGTGCCAGCAGTTTGGTCAGGGGGCAGTCGTACGAGCAGTACTTC. As protein: CASSLVRGQSYEQYF.

This clonotype was recorded many times. This rearrangement joins TRBV14 to TRBJ1-1, with D hard to call. V dropped 1 base and J dropped 0 bases, with 3 bases sitting between them. CDR1 and CDR2 (germline): SGHDN, FVKESK. The CDR3 length is 13 residues. The CDR3, as DNA: TGTGCCAGCAGCCAAGCCATGAACACTGAAGCTTTCTTT. It yields the protein CASSQAMNTEAFF.

This clonotype was counted ten times or more. The rearrangement uses TRBV6-1 and TRBJ2-1; TRBD2 agrees at 9 bases. In germline, CDR1 is MNHNS, CDR2 SASEGT. There are 15 residues in the CDR3. V gave up 5 bases and J gave up 9 bases; unmatched junction bases: 11. The CDR3 DNA is TGTGCCAGCAGTAGTTCCGCGGGGGGGGAACCTGAGCAGTTCTTC. It is translated as CASSSSAGGEPEQFF.

This clonotype occurred many times. V usage is TRBV3-1 and J usage is TRBJ1-5, with 9 positions matching TRBD1. With V trimmed by 1 base and J by 6 bases, 1 base remained unmatched. Germline values: CDR1 LGHDT, CDR2 YNNKEL (reference sequence). There are 14 residues in the CDR3. CDR3 nucleotides: TGTGCCAGCAGCCAAGGACAGGGGGGTCAGCCCCAGCATTTT. Amino acid sequence: CASSQGQGGQPQHF.

Of note for this clonotype: A much bigger clone sits one base away, suggesting this may be a read error. The conserved phenylalanine or tryptophan is not found at the CDR3 terminus, so this likely reflects a read error. This chain connects TRBV6-2 or TRBV6-3 to TRBJ2-3, with TRBD1 matching over 9 bases. CDR3 length equals 16 residues. J lost 6 bases, V lost 6 bases, and 13 bases had no gene match. Germline V gene data show CDR1 as MNHEY and CDR2 as SVGEGT. The CDR3 DNA sequence: TGTGCCAGCAGCCACCCCCCGGGACAGGGAATGGATACGCAGTATCTT. Residues: CASSHPPGQGMDTQYL.

This clonotype was found many times. The rearrangement joins TRBV12-3 or TRBV12-4 to TRBJ2-1, with 8 positions matching TRBD2. The V gene end was trimmed by 6 bases and the J gene end by 2 bases; junction bases not matched to a gene: 9. This CDR3 comprises 16 residues. For the CDR3, the DNA is TGTGCCAGCAGAGCAAACCCGGGACTAGCCTACAATGAGCAGTTCTTC. This sequence encodes CASRANPGLAYNEQFF.

This clonotype has at least ten counts. The chain combines TRBV12-3 or TRBV12-4 with TRBJ2-1; a possible D gene is TRBD2 (6 bases). Deletions cut 6 bases from V and 6 bases from J, with 12 bases between. This CDR3 has 13 residues. CDR3 DNA: TGTGCCAGCAGCTCCGGGACTTTCAATGAGCAGTTCTTC. Translating it yields CASSSGTFNEQFF.

This clonotype was found many times. This sequence joins TRBV28 and TRBJ1-1, with 8 bases that match TRBD1. The germline CDR1 and CDR2 sequences are MDHEN and SYDVKM. The CDR3 sequence is 15 residues long. Trimming removed 5 bases from V and 2 bases from J; junction bases left unmatched: 7. The CDR3: CASSPLTGANTEAFF. CDR3 nucleotides: TGTGCCAGCAGTCCATTGACAGGGGCAAACACTGAAGCTTTCTTT.

This clonotype was seen ten or more times. The rearrangement uses TRBV5-6 and TRBJ1-2; D possibly corresponds to TRBD1 (5 bases). Germline CDR1 and CDR2: SGHDT and YYEEEE. Trimming removed 4 bases from V and 4 bases from J, with 23 bases in between. The CDR3 is 17 amino acids. CDR3 coding DNA: TGTGCCAGCAGCCCTGGCCGTCGGGGCAGTCTATCCTATGGCTACACCTTC. Translated: CASSPGRRGSLSYGYTF. Full variable domain (rest looked up from reference TRBV5-6 and TRBJ1-2): DAGVTQSPTHLIKTRGQQVTLRCSPKSGHDTVSWYQQALGQGPQFIFQYYEEEERQRGNFPDRFSGHQFPNYSSELNVNALLLGDSALYLCASSPGRRGSLSYGYTFGSGTRLTVV.

This clonotype showed up many times. This chain joins TRBV2 and TRBJ2-1; D remains unclear. Trimming cost V 5 bases and J 5 bases, with 13 bases left between them. Germline loops: CDR1 SNHLY, CDR2 FYNNEI. This CDR3 is built from 14 residues. CDR3 amino acids: CASSWRGLNNEQFF. The CDR3 DNA is TGTGCCAGCAGTTGGAGAGGCCTAAACAATGAGCAGTTCTTC.